This TCR beta chain was recovered during a study of blood T cell repertoires in COVID-19 (dated by TCRdb to 2018 to 2020). A note on the overall study: Samples covering the acute and convalescent phases of COVID-19 were provided by collaborators in the United States, Italy and Spain. The material from the prospective study consisted of cDNA or gDNA derived from T cells, B-cell-depleted T cells, or PBMCs. Deeply sampled blood TCRbeta repertoires from subjects exposed to, actively infected with, or recovered from COVID-19 were included in the dataset. The repertoires were released in a freely available public database intended as a resource for research on the immune response to SARS-CoV-2. Samples were obtained from the ongoing ImmuneRACE study (first 160 participants) and from about 1,300 subjects provided by 6 global collaborators. Sample metadata almost always included a de-identified subject ID, COVID-19 status, age in years and sex. Where available, HLA class I and class II types were obtained from metadata supplied by the sample provider rather than from assay-based typing. Paper-wide results and their limitations: The amount of clinical and demographic metadata varied by source and participant and was provided uncurated.

TCRbeta CDR3 regions were amplified from genomic DNA using the immunoSEQ Assay, a bias-controlled multiplex PCR. Per the source publication's procedure: Within the assay, amplification of reference gene primers was used to estimate how many nucleated cells each sample contained. To quantify the absolute abundance of each unique TCRbeta CDR3 rearrangement, sequence reads were collapsed and filtered. For each sample, productive Simpson clonality was calculated by taking the square root of Simpson's diversity index across productive rearrangements. TCRdb obtained this table from immuneACCESS and retained in-frame rearrangements with V and J assigned. These tables miss some clones; where compared with another copy, unresolved V genes account for less than half of the shortfall, and the remainder is unexplained. The DNA was the basis for D and trimming; V, J and clone size are from that table. For this sample the table gives about 76,000 clones, of which 90% to 95% were detected only once. The top ten clonotypes cover roughly 5.8% of the sample.

CDR1 and CDR2 (SGDLS, YYNGEE) derive from the germline V gene. V loses 2 bases, J loses 7 bases, and the germline ends lie 21 bases apart. The CDR3 runs 16 residues from the cysteine to the phenylalanine. The entry retains the CDR3 DNA only, 48 bases that are in frame from base 1. Whole blood was collected in K2EDTA tubes by collaborating institutions according to the institutions' own protocols. For TCRbeta analysis, collaborators shipped samples in one of three forms: frozen whole blood, isolated PBMCs, or DNA extracted from either of those sample types. Notes on this clone: What antigen it recognizes has not been identified. No base-level quality is on record; no much larger clone is a single base apart.

The source of this sequence is a human donor in a cohort sampled during active COVID-19. The specimen sequenced was peripheral blood. The rearranged segments are TRBV9 and TRBJ1-2; no D gene is confidently identified. The nucleotide sequence is TGTGCCAGCAGCGTTGCCTCCTTGGGTCCTGTAGCTGGCTACACCTTC. This is translated as CASSVASLGPVAGYTF.